These T cell receptor beta chains were read from a single sample in a study of T cell changes during pregnancy in multiple sclerosis. The data were produced by immunoSEQ multiplex PCR, yet TCRdb's version contains in-frame clones alone and is incomplete. The sample contains some 120,000 clones, more than 85% of which appear only once. The input for sequencing was peripheral blood, taken in the third trimester of pregnancy. The source of these receptors is a female donor with multiple sclerosis, enrolled in a pregnancy study. Both conserved end residues are part of each CDR3. The D gene is left open where the match is weak. Size is omitted from some rows. Given values are once, few, many or a class for expanded clones.

abundance	v_gene	j_gene	d_gene	CDR3aa	CDR3nt
many	TRBV7-8	TRBJ2-7	TRBD1	CASAKGTAYEQYF	TGTGCCAGCGCCAAAGGGACAGCTTACGAGCAGTACTTC
.	TRBV6-1	TRBJ1-1	.	CASSEISSGSSEAFF	TGTGCCAGCAGTGAAATATCCTCGGGGAGCTCTGAAGCTTTCTTT
.	TRBV2	TRBJ1-2	.	CASSAQDIANYGYTF	TGTGCCAGCAGTGCCCAGGACATCGCTAACTATGGCTACACCTTC
.	TRBV5-8	TRBJ2-4	.	CASSMYRVAKNIQYF	TGTGCCAGCAGCATGTACAGGGTAGCCAAAAACATTCAGTACTTC
.	TRBV18	TRBJ1-1	.	CASSPGSWRDTEAFF	TGTGCCAGCTCACCAGGGAGTTGGCGGGACACTGAAGCTTTCTTT
once	TRBV5-1	TRBJ2-5	.	CASSLAGGRTETQYF	TGCGCCAGCAGCTTGGCGGGGGGCCGAACGGAGACCCAGTACTTC
.	TRBV11-2	TRBJ2-5	.	CASSPSTSPQETQYF	TGTGCCAGCAGCCCCTCAACTAGTCCCCAAGAGACCCAGTACTTC
.	TRBV30	TRBJ2-1	.	CAWEEGRDEQFF	TGTGCCTGGGAGGAAGGGCGGGATGAGCAGTTCTTC
.	TRBV6-1	TRBJ2-6	.	CASSVSGAFTSGANVLTF	TGTGCCAGCAGTGTTAGCGGAGCATTTACTTCTGGGGCCAACGTCCTGACTTTC
once	TRBV5-1	TRBJ2-5	.	CASSLAPGATETQYF	TGCGCCAGCAGCTTGGCCCCTGGAGCTACGGAGACCCAGTACTTC
few	TRBV27	TRBJ1-2	.	CASSLYGGLSSYGYTF	TGTGCCAGCAGTTTATACGGGGGGCTTTCTAGCTATGGCTACACCTTC
.	TRBV4-2	TRBJ2-3	TRBD2	CASSPRVAGGQDTQYF	TGTGCCAGCAGCCCCCGGGTAGCGGGGGGGCAGGATACGCAGTATTTT
.	TRBV7-3	TRBJ2-1	TRBD2	CASSFLGGEGAFF	TGTGCCAGCAGCTTCCTGGGGGGGGAGGGCGCCTTCTTC
.	TRBV5-1	TRBJ2-7	TRBD1	CASSSSSGTGVHEQYF	TGCGCCAGCAGCTCGAGCTCCGGGACAGGGGTACACGAGCAGTACTTC
.	TRBV25-1	TRBJ1-5	TRBD1	CASSEDRGLGDQPQHF	TGTGCCAGCAGTGAGGACAGGGGGCTCGGGGATCAGCCCCAGCATTTT
once	TRBV5-4	TRBJ1-2	.	CASSSKRDGYTF	TGTGCCAGCAGCTCAAAGCGGGATGGCTACACCTTC
.	TRBV2	TRBJ1-1	TRBD1	CASSPTGGEAFF	TGTGCCAGCAGTCCGACAGGGGGCGAAGCTTTCTTT
.	TRBV25-1	TRBJ2-2	TRBD1	CASSEYTGGTGELFF	TGTGCCAGCAGTGAATATACAGGGGGCACCGGGGAGCTGTTTTTT
.	TRBV11-2	TRBJ2-1	.	CASSLDRAAGAYNEQFF	TGTGCCAGCAGCTTAGATCGGGCAGCGGGTGCTTACAATGAGCAGTTCTTC
.	TRBV6-5	TRBJ1-1	.	CASSYGGRNTEAFF	TGTGCCAGCAGTTACGGGGGCCGGAACACTGAAGCTTTCTTT
.	TRBV5-6	TRBJ2-7	TRBD1	CASSSRGTGTGEQYF	TGTGCCAGCAGTTCGCGGGGGACAGGGACGGGCGAGCAGTACTTC
few	TRBV2	TRBJ1-3	.	CASSEGGLGNTIYF	TGTGCCAGCAGTGAAGGGGGACTTGGAAACACCATATATTTT
.	TRBV5-1	TRBJ2-5	.	CASSLAGRGGGETQYF	TGCGCCAGCAGCTTGGCGGGTAGGGGAGGAGGAGAGACCCAGTACTTC
once	TRBV7-6	TRBJ1-1	.	CASSSPGGFTNTEAFF	TGTGCCAGCAGCTCCCCAGGTGGCTTTACCAACACTGAAGCTTTCTTT
.	TRBV5-1	TRBJ1-3	.	CASSEQSQKGNTIYF	TGCGCCAGCAGCGAACAGAGCCAAAAAGGAAACACCATATATTTT
.	TRBV9	TRBJ2-7	.	CASSVEYRFRVIVCRNEQYF	TGTGCCAGCAGCGTAGAGTACAGGTTTAGGGTAATCGTATGTCGAAACGAGCAGTACTTC
.	TRBV7-3	TRBJ1-1	.	CASSLGQATEAFF	TGTGCCAGCAGCTTAGGGCAGGCCACTGAAGCTTTCTTT
once	TRBV10-2	TRBJ2-4	TRBD1	CASRRTGTKNIQYF	TGCGCCAGCAGAAGGACAGGGACCAAAAACATTCAGTACTTC
.	TRBV30	TRBJ2-2	.	CAWSAHREAGELFF	TGTGCCTGGAGTGCTCACAGGGAAGCCGGGGAGCTGTTTTTT
few	TRBV2	TRBJ1-5	.	CASSGHTNQPQHF	TGTGCCAGCAGTGGACACACCAATCAGCCCCAGCATTTT
.	TRBV2	TRBJ2-7	.	CASSPQGSPYEQYF	TGTGCCAGCAGTCCGCAGGGATCTCCCTACGAGCAGTACTTC
.	TRBV6-5	TRBJ2-5	.	CASSSPGTKETQYF	TGTGCCAGCAGTTCCCCCGGGACAAAAGAGACCCAGTACTTC
once	TRBV10-3	TRBJ2-1	.	CASQSGNSYNEQFF	TGTGCCAGTCAATCAGGGAACTCCTACAATGAGCAGTTCTTC
once	TRBV6-5	TRBJ2-5	.	CASTSGETQYF	TGTGCCAGCACGTCCGGGGAGACCCAGTACTTC
.	TRBV27	TRBJ2-5	TRBD1	CASFRGRGETQYF	TGTGCCAGTTTCAGGGGGCGCGGAGAGACCCAGTACTTC
.	TRBV7-3	TRBJ2-2	.	CASSPGGGRLTGELFF	TGTGCCAGCAGCCCTGGGGGGGGGCGTCTAACCGGGGAGCTGTTTTTT
.	TRBV19	TRBJ2-7	TRBD1	CARGQGGLFSYEQYF	TGTGCCAGAGGACAGGGGGGACTATTTTCCTACGAGCAGTACTTC
.	TRBV19	TRBJ2-3	.	CASSIDLALPDTQYF	TGTGCCAGTAGTATAGACCTAGCGCTACCCGATACGCAGTATTTT
.	TRBV2	TRBJ2-4	.	CASSDSRELAKNIQYF	TGTGCCAGCAGTGATTCGAGGGAGCTGGCCAAAAACATTCAGTACTTC
.	TRBV9	TRBJ2-7	TRBD1	CASSVGTGFWEQYF	TGTGCCAGCAGCGTAGGGACAGGGTTTTGGGAGCAGTACTTC
.	TRBV19	TRBJ2-2	TRBD2	CASSTGGSRTGELFF	TGTGCCAGTAGTACGGGCGGGAGTCGGACCGGGGAGCTGTTTTTT
.	TRBV5-4	TRBJ1-2	.	CASSLAEGHYGYTF	TGTGCCAGCAGCTTAGCGGAGGGGCACTATGGCTACACCTTC
once	TRBV2	TRBJ1-5	.	CASSGPPSVSLGISNQPQHF	TGTGCCAGCAGTGGACCACCTTCCGTATCGCTAGGAATTAGCAATCAGCCCCAGCATTTT
.	TRBV5-1	TRBJ2-1	TRBD2	CASSPGLAAYNEQFF	TGCGCCAGCAGCCCGGGACTAGCGGCATACAATGAGCAGTTCTTC
.	TRBV5-5	TRBJ2-1	TRBD1	CASSARDRSYNEQFF	TGTGCCAGCAGCGCCCGGGACAGGTCTTACAATGAGCAGTTCTTC
.	TRBV30	TRBJ2-7	TRBD2	CAWSVPGVAGEQYF	TGTGCCTGGAGTGTACCCGGAGTAGCGGGAGAGCAGTACTTC
.	TRBV2	TRBJ1-2	.	CASSVEVRPYGYTF	TGTGCCAGCAGTGTTGAGGTCCGTCCCTATGGCTACACCTTC
.	TRBV7-9	TRBJ2-7	TRBD2	CASSTRLAGSYEQYF	TGTGCCAGCAGCACCCGACTAGCGGGCTCCTACGAGCAGTACTTC
.	TRBV4-1	TRBJ2-7	.	CASSRHITKLTADYYEQYF	TGCGCCAGCAGTCGGCACATCACAAAACTAACAGCGGATTACTACGAGCAGTACTTC